Presented here are 28 T cell receptor beta chains from one specimen sequenced in a study of blood T cell repertoires in COVID-19. Using immunoSEQ multiplex PCR, the repertoire was profiled, and TCRdb retains in-frame clones only, with some absent. The data show 89,000 or so clones, with around 85% seen just once and 12% held by the top ten. What was sequenced was peripheral blood. Receptors were obtained from a human donor in a cohort sampled during active COVID-19.

The V and J genes are TRBV7-2 and TRBJ1-1, with D possibly TRBD1 on 6 matching bases. The CDR3 is made up of 15 amino acids. The germline V and J ends were trimmed by 2 bases and 4 bases, with 14 bases remaining between them. Germline loops: CDR1 SGHTA, CDR2 FQGNSA. The CDR3 reads CASSLPTGQVTEAFF. The CDR3 bases are TGTGCCAGCAGCTTACCCACAGGGCAGGTCACTGAAGCTTTCTTT.

This rearrangement joins TRBV7-8 to TRBJ1-1, with D possibly TRBD1 on 6 matching bases. Trimming removed 5 bases from V and 2 bases from J, with 12 bases in between. Germline V lookup: CDR1 SGHVS, CDR2 FQNEAQ. The CDR3 consists of 14 residues. The CDR3 bases are TGTGCCAGCAGCCCGTGGACAGATAACACTGAAGCTTTCTTT. Amino acid sequence: CASSPWTDNTEAFF.

The gene calls are TRBV28 and TRBJ1-5; possible D gene TRBD1, 5 bases. Trimming stripped 6 bases from V and 15 bases from J, with 21 bases between. Germline V CDR1 and CDR2: MDHEN, SYDVKM. This CDR3 is built from 13 residues. CDR3 DNA sequence: TGTGCCAGCAGACGGGGGACCGGATCCCCCTTGCATTTT. Translating gives CASRRGTGSPLHF.

The rearrangement links TRBV28 to TRBJ2-7; D gene uncertain. The CDR3 is 12 residues long. The germline CDR1 and CDR2 sequences are MDHEN and SYDVKM. V gave up 4 bases and J gave up 1 base, with 5 bases separating them. The CDR3 region has the DNA TGTGCCAGCAGTTCCGTTTCCTACGAGCAGTACTTC. Its protein is CASSSVSYEQYF.

The genes are TRBV18 and TRBJ2-3; D is ambiguous. The germline V and J ends were trimmed by 3 bases and 6 bases, with 7 bases remaining between them. Germline loops: CDR1 KGHSH, CDR2 LQKENI. This CDR3 contains 12 residues. CDR3 residues: CASSPSSDTQYF. The CDR3 nucleotides are TGTGCCAGCTCACCGAGTTCGGATACGCAGTATTTT.

CDR3 DNA: TGCGCCAGCAGCCAAGGGACAGGGGGACACGGTCTTCGGTACTTC. It translates to CASSQGTGGHGLRYF. The V call is TRBV4-1, the J call TRBJ2-4, with 10 positions matching TRBD1. Germline CDR1 MGHRA, CDR2 YSYEKL. The CDR3 totals 15 residues. The trim removed 1 base at V and 15 bases at J, leaving 12 bases unmatched.

The chain is built from TRBV7-9 and TRBJ1-1, with 7 positions matching TRBD1. The germline V gene has CDR1 SEHNR and CDR2 FQNEAQ (reference sequence). Germline trimming cut 4 bases from V and 0 bases from J; bases unmatched to any gene: 8. This CDR3 contains 16 residues. This CDR3 reads CASSSPGTVLNTEAFF. The CDR3, as DNA: TGTGCCAGCAGCTCGCCCGGGACAGTGCTGAACACTGAAGCTTTCTTT.

The chain employs TRBV5-4 and TRBJ2-3, with 11 bases fitting TRBD2. The CDR3 is 16 amino acids. Germline CDR1 SGHNT, CDR2 YYREEE (reference sequence). The J segment lost 2 bases and the V segment lost 0 bases, leaving 2 bases of the junction unmatched. The CDR3 region has the DNA TGTGCCAGCAGCTTGGGACTAGCGGGGACCACAGATACGCAGTATTTT. Protein sequence: CASSLGLAGTTDTQYF.

The chain links TRBV3-1 (or the pseudogene TRBV3-2) to TRBJ1-2; unclear D gene. The CDR3 totals 13 residues. The V and J ends lost 0 bases and 0 bases respectively, with 2 bases between them. Per the germline V gene, CDR1 is LGHDT and CDR2 is YNNKEL (reference sequence). CDR3 DNA: TGTGCCAGCAGCCAAGATACTAACTATGGCTACACCTTC. This codes for CASSQDTNYGYTF.

The chain joins TRBV30 to TRBJ2-7; D is perhaps TRBD2 (6 bases). Germline V lookup: CDR1 GTSNPN, CDR2 SVGIG (reference sequence). This CDR3 has 14 residues. Deletions cut 2 bases from V and 0 bases from J, with 11 bases between. The CDR3 here is CAWSPGSFSYEQYF. For the CDR3, the DNA is TGTGCCTGGAGTCCCGGGAGTTTCTCCTACGAGCAGTACTTC.

The chain combines TRBV7-9 with TRBJ2-7; tentative D call: TRBD1 (5 bases). The germline V gene has CDR1 SEHNR and CDR2 FQNEAQ (reference sequence). This CDR3 comprises 11 residues. The V and J ends lost 4 bases and 5 bases respectively, with 6 bases between them. As DNA, the CDR3 is TGTGCCAGCAGCTCGACAGACGAGCAGTACTTC. This translates into CASSSTDEQYF.

The chain combines TRBV7-2 with TRBJ2-5; 10 positions match TRBD2. Unmatched junction bases numbered 7, after V lost 5 bases and J lost 1 base. Per germline, CDR1 SGHTA and CDR2 FQGNSA. This CDR3 region has 16 residues. Here the CDR3 DNA reads TGTGCCAGCAGCCCCCCCAGCGGGGGGGTCCAAGAGACCCAGTACTTC. Translating it yields CASSPPSGGVQETQYF.

This chain links TRBV12-3 or TRBV12-4 with TRBJ2-1; 7 bases line up with TRBD2. The CDR3 is 13 amino acids. V was pared by 3 bases and J by 6 bases, with 2 bases of the junction left unmatched. The CDR3 loop is CASSLAGVNEQFF. CDR3 in DNA: TGTGCCAGCAGTTTGGCGGGGGTCAATGAGCAGTTCTTC.

The chain links TRBV7-9 to TRBJ2-3; D is unresolved. The CDR3 spans 13 residues. Looked up from germline, CDR1 is SEHNR and CDR2 is FQNEAQ (reference sequence). V lost 4 bases, J lost 2 bases, and 7 bases lay in between. The CDR3 region is CASSSRITDTQYF. The CDR3, as DNA: TGTGCCAGCAGCTCGCGCATCACAGATACGCAGTATTTT.

The sample holds a few counts of this clone. CDR3 coding DNA: TGCGCCAGCAGCCAAGATTTACGAGTGCCCCAGCATTTT. Translation gives CASSQDLRVPQHF. The gene calls are TRBV4-1 and TRBJ1-5, with D unresolved. V lost 0 bases to trimming and J lost 9 bases, with 9 bases between them. The CDR3 is made up of 13 amino acids. Germline CDR1 is MGHRA and CDR2 is YSYEKL.

This chain joins TRBV28 and TRBJ1-5; 7 nucleotides line up with TRBD1. Per germline, CDR1 MDHEN and CDR2 SYDVKM. The CDR3 consists of 13 residues. V lost 6 bases and J lost 1; bases outside the gene matches: 0. CDR3 nucleotides: TGTGCCAGCAGACAGGGGAGCAATCAGCCCCAGCATTTT. Its translation: CASRQGSNQPQHF.

The genes are TRBV2 and TRBJ2-7; possible D gene TRBD1, 5 bases. V was cut by 8 bases and J by 5 bases, with 16 bases left in between. Germline V gene lookup returns CDR1 SNHLY and CDR2 FYNNEI. The CDR3 has 13 amino acids. CDR3 nucleotide sequence: TGTGCCAGCCGGGTAGGGGTTTGGGACGAGCAGTACTTC. Translated, it gives CASRVGVWDEQYF.

As DNA, the CDR3 is TGTGCCAGCAGCTTAGAAGGAGGCAGCCACTATGGCTACACCTTC. Translated, it gives CASSLEGGSHYGYTF. V gene TRBV11-2 combines with J gene TRBJ1-2, with unresolved D. The V end was cut by 0 bases, the J end by 3 bases, with 11 bases between. CDR1 is SGHAT and CDR2 is FQNNGV in the germline V gene. CDR3 length equals 15 residues.

Only one count was recorded for this clone. This chain connects TRBV30 to TRBJ2-7; D perhaps matches TRBD1 (6 bases). Germline V CDR1 and CDR2: GTSNPN, SVGIG (reference sequence). This CDR3 is built from 14 residues. V was shortened by 1 base and J by 2 bases, with 12 bases between the two germline ends. CDR3 in DNA: TGTGCCTGGAGTGAGGGGGTTCCCCCCTACGAGCAGTACTTC. Encoded protein: CAWSEGVPPYEQYF.

This chain links TRBV5-4 with TRBJ2-7; TRBD2 matches at 9 bases. The V gene's germline CDR1 is SGHNT and CDR2 YYREEE (reference sequence). The CDR3 loop spans 18 amino acids. V was clipped by 7 bases and J by 2 bases; unmatched bases: 19. This chain's CDR3 is CASSAGGAGGRAAYEQYF. The CDR3, as DNA: TGTGCCAGCTCCGCGGGGGGCGCGGGCGGGAGGGCCGCCTACGAGCAGTACTTC.

The CDR3, as DNA: TGTGCCAGCAGTTTACCCCAGGGAACCCAGTACTTC. This encodes CASSLPQGTQYF. This chain links TRBV12-3 or TRBV12-4 with TRBJ2-5, with a possible D match to TRBD1 (5 bases). The V end lost 2 bases, the J end lost 8 bases, and 9 bases lay between the germline ends. This CDR3 is built from 12 residues.

The chain joins TRBV2 to TRBJ1-5; 8 bases agree with TRBD1. This CDR3 region has 15 residues. Germline-derived CDR1 and CDR2 are SNHLY and FYNNEI. V trimming: 6 bases; J trimming: 1 base; junction bases outside the gene matches: 5. CDR3 sequence (DNA): TGTGCCAGCAGAGCACAGGGGGTGAGCAATCAGCCCCAGCATTTT. Its translation is CASRAQGVSNQPQHF.

The V call is TRBV27, the J call TRBJ2-7, with 10 bases fitting TRBD1. Germline CDR1 MNHEY, CDR2 SMNVEV (reference sequence). The CDR3 is 15 amino acids. After removal of 2 bases from V and 1 base from J, the junction contained 2 bases not matched to a gene. For the CDR3, the DNA is TGTGCCAGCAGTTTAAGACAGGGGGCTTCCTACGAGCAGTACTTC. Translated: CASSLRQGASYEQYF.

CDR3 DNA sequence: TGTGCCAGCAGTCTCGCGCCGACAGGGGCTAAAGGAAACATTCAGTACTTC. Translation: CASSLAPTGAKGNIQYF. The chain links TRBV28 to TRBJ2-4; 8 nucleotides align to TRBD1. This CDR3 comprises 17 residues. Germline assignment: CDR1 MDHEN and CDR2 SYDVKM. V lost 5 bases and J lost 6; bases outside the gene matches: 15.

The sample holds a few counts of this clone. This chain uses TRBV5-6 with TRBJ1-1, with TRBD1 matching over 7 bases. The CDR3 loop spans 13 amino acids. CDR1 and CDR2 (germline): SGHDT, YYEEEE. The trim removed 3 bases at V and 4 bases at J, leaving 3 bases unmatched. In DNA, the CDR3 is TGTGCCAGCAGCTGGACAGGAAGCACTGAAGCTTTCTTT. It codes for CASSWTGSTEAFF.

The chain carries TRBV11-2 and TRBJ1-1; tentatively, D is TRBD1 (5 bases). Germline V gene lookup returns CDR1 SGHAT and CDR2 FQNNGV. The CDR3 contains 15 residues. V gave up 4 bases and J gave up 0 bases, with 12 bases separating them. CDR3 DNA sequence: TGTGCCAGCAGCTCGACAGTGGGCTTGAACACTGAAGCTTTCTTT. This translates into CASSSTVGLNTEAFF.

This rearrangement joins TRBV18 to TRBJ1-1, with 7 bases that match TRBD1. V was clipped by 3 bases and J by 8 bases; unmatched bases: 3. The CDR3 contains 12 residues. Germline V lookup: CDR1 KGHSH, CDR2 LQKENI. CDR3 bases: TGTGCCAGCTCACCGACAGGGCTCGAAGCTTTCTTT. Its protein is CASSPTGLEAFF.

The chain couples TRBV28 to TRBJ2-1; 9 positions agree with TRBD2. V lost 6 bases, J lost 2 bases, and 2 bases stayed unmatched. Germline values: CDR1 MDHEN, CDR2 SYDVKM. The CDR3 covers 14 residues. The CDR3 coding sequence is TGTGCCAGCAGGTTAGCGGGAGCCTACAATGAGCAGTTCTTC. This translates into CASRLAGAYNEQFF.